Listed here are 32 T cell receptor beta chains from one sample, sequenced in a study of T cell responses to AZD1222 COVID-19 vaccine. Libraries were prepared by immunoSEQ multiplex PCR; TCRdb keeps only in-frame clonotypes and omits some of them. Here the sample spans about 120,000 clones, 70% to 90% being singletons. This specimen was peripheral blood, taken on day 0 of AZD1222 vaccination. The receptors were sampled from an adult in good health.

The CDR3 spells CATSDHPGLAGNNEQFF. The DNA of the CDR3 is TGTGCCACCAGTGATCATCCGGGACTAGCGGGTAACAATGAGCAGTTCTTC. The chain recombines TRBV24-1 with TRBJ2-1; TRBD2 matches 12 bases. This CDR3 region has 17 residues. With V trimmed by 3 bases and J by 5 bases, 7 bases remained unmatched. Germline V gives CDR1 KGHDR, CDR2 SFDVKD.

This clone occurred once. The rearrangement uses TRBV11-2 and TRBJ1-1; D is undetermined. The CDR3 is 11 amino acids. V was shortened by 5 bases and J by 6 bases, with 7 bases between the two germline ends. CDR1 and CDR2 (germline): SGHAT, FQNNGV. The CDR3 DNA follows: TGTGCCAGCAGCACACAAGCTGAAGCTTTCTTT. Translated: CASSTQAEAFF.

This clone was recorded once. The V and J genes are TRBV5-1 and TRBJ1-4; 7 nucleotides agree with TRBD1. Germline assignment: CDR1 SGHRS and CDR2 YFSETQ. Unmatched junction bases numbered 6, after V lost 4 bases and J lost 6 bases. CDR3 length: 14 residues. The CDR3 protein is CASSPTGAHEKLFF. The CDR3 nucleotides are TGCGCCAGCAGCCCTACAGGGGCCCATGAAAAACTGTTTTTT.

The rearrangement links TRBV10-1 to TRBJ1-1, with D hard to call. V was pared by 0 bases and J by 8 bases, with 7 bases between. This CDR3 comprises 12 residues. Germline V gene sequence: CDR1 WNHNN, CDR2 SYGVQD (reference sequence). The CDR3 loop is CASSESNTEAFF. The CDR3 coding sequence is TGCGCCAGCAGTGAGTCGAATACGGAAGCTTTCTTT.

V and J are TRBV6-2 or TRBV6-3 and TRBJ2-5; D perhaps matches TRBD2 (5 bases). The CDR3 loop spans 18 amino acids. Trimming removed 1 base from V and 0 bases from J, with 18 bases in between. Germline V lookup: CDR1 MNHEY, CDR2 SVGEGT. The CDR3, as DNA: TGTGCCAGCAGTTACTTCTTTTTTGGGGTGGAGGACCAAGAGACCCAGTACTTC. Protein sequence: CASSYFFFGVEDQETQYF.

J is TRBJ1-2 and V is TRBV7-3, with D perhaps matching TRBD1 (6 bases). V was cut by 5 bases and J by 8 bases, with 18 bases left in between. CDR3 length: 14 residues. Germline values: CDR1 SGHTA, CDR2 FQGTGA. CDR3 amino acids: CASSRNRGPQGYTF. The CDR3 nucleotides read TGTGCCAGCAGCCGTAACCGGGGGCCGCAGGGCTACACCTTC. The whole variable domain, remainder taken from reference TRBV7-3 and TRBJ1-2, is GAGVSQTPSNKVTEKGKYVELRCDPISGHTALYWYRQSLGQGPEFLIYFQGTGAADDSGLPNDRFFAVRPEGSVSTLKIQRTERGDSAVYLCASSRNRGPQGYTFGSGTRLTVV.

This rearrangement joins TRBV18 to TRBJ2-3; 8 bases are a match to TRBD1. This CDR3 contains 14 residues. Germline V lookup: CDR1 KGHSH, CDR2 LQKENI. After removal of 3 bases from V and 8 bases from J, the junction contained 7 bases not matched to a gene. Here the CDR3 reads CASSPQGASVTQYF. The DNA for the CDR3 is TGTGCCAGCTCACCCCAGGGGGCGTCGGTTACGCAGTATTTT.

V and J are TRBV11-2 and TRBJ1-1; D is unresolved. The CDR3 is 13 residues long. Looked up from germline, CDR1 is SGHAT and CDR2 is FQNNGV. Trimming cost V 5 bases and J 2 bases, with 9 bases left between them. CDR3 bases: TGTGCCAGCAGCGCCAGAGAAAACACTGAAGCTTTCTTT. Its translation is CASSARENTEAFF.

The chain carries TRBV6-5 and TRBJ1-1; 7 bases are a match to TRBD1. J was trimmed by 0 bases and V by 6 bases; bases with no gene match: 7. The CDR3 has 15 amino acids. CDR1 MNHEY and CDR2 SVGAGI come from the germline V gene. CDR3 residues: CASRQGRRMNTEAFF. DNA for the CDR3: TGTGCCAGCAGACAGGGGAGGAGGATGAACACTGAAGCTTTCTTT.

V and J are TRBV5-4 and TRBJ1-3; D remains unclear. The CDR3 sequence is 12 residues long. Trimming took off 1 base at V and 4 bases at J, with 3 bases between the two ends. Per the germline V gene, CDR1 is SGHNT and CDR2 is YYREEE (reference sequence). CDR3 amino acids: CASSLRGNTIYF. The CDR3 nucleotides read TGTGCCAGCAGCTTGAGAGGAAACACCATATATTTT.

V is TRBV27 and J is TRBJ1-5; no reliable D call. Trimming cost V 3 bases and J 7 bases, with 13 bases left between them. CDR3 length: 14 amino acids. The germline V gene encodes CDR1 MNHEY and CDR2 SMNVEV (reference sequence). The chain's CDR3 is CASSLGGIRQPQHF. The CDR3 coding sequence is TGTGCCAGCAGTTTGGGAGGGATTCGGCAGCCCCAGCATTTT.

The gene calls are TRBV6-1 and TRBJ1-1; TRBD1 might be the D (5 bases). CDR3 length equals 10 residues. CDR1 is MNHNS and CDR2 is SASEGT in the germline V gene. Trimming shortened V by 2 bases and J by 10 bases, and 5 bases separated the two germline ends. CDR3 sequence (DNA): TGTGCCAGCAGTGAAAGGGGAGCTTTCTTT. Its translation is CASSERGAFF.

The chain is built from TRBV7-8 and TRBJ1-1; TRBD1 matches 10 bases. The CDR3 is 15 residues long. Looked up from germline, CDR1 is SGHVS and CDR2 is FQNEAQ. J lost 11 bases, V lost 0 bases, and 9 bases had no gene match. CDR3 in DNA: TGTGCCAGCAGCTTAGCCGGTTGGGGGACAGGGGTCGCTTTCTTT. Encoded protein: CASSLAGWGTGVAFF.

The rearrangement links TRBV2 to TRBJ1-2; tentative D call: TRBD1 (5 bases). The CDR3 consists of 13 residues. V was pared by 6 bases and J by 3 bases, with 11 bases between. Per germline, CDR1 SNHLY and CDR2 FYNNEI. The CDR3 protein is CASRTGTYYGYTF. CDR3 DNA: TGTGCCAGCAGGACCGGGACTTACTATGGCTACACCTTC.

This chain links TRBV5-1 with TRBJ2-2, with 9 positions matching TRBD1. This CDR3 is built from 15 residues. V lost 4 bases and J lost 5; bases outside the gene matches: 6. Germline V gene lookup returns CDR1 SGHRS and CDR2 YFSETQ. The CDR3: CASSRTGASTGELFF. The CDR3 DNA follows: TGCGCCAGCAGCCGGACAGGGGCGTCTACCGGGGAGCTGTTTTTT.

The chain is built from TRBV7-8 and TRBJ2-3; TRBD2 aligns across 11 bases. With V trimmed by 3 bases and J by 5 bases, 10 bases remained unmatched. CDR3 length: 17 amino acids. Germline CDR1 is SGHVS and CDR2 is FQNEAQ. CDR3: CASSFRGGTSGLDTQYF. DNA for the CDR3: TGTGCCAGCAGCTTTCGGGGGGGGACTAGCGGTTTAGATACGCAGTATTTT.

The chain couples TRBV14 to TRBJ1-1; D remains unclear. CDR1 and CDR2 (germline): SGHDN, FVKESK. This CDR3 has 13 residues. Trimming pared 6 bases from V and 4 bases from J, leaving 12 bases between. The CDR3 spells CASSSGVPTEAFF. The CDR3 nucleotides are TGTGCCAGCAGTAGCGGGGTACCCACTGAAGCTTTCTTT.

This chain joins TRBV6-5 and TRBJ2-7; 10 nucleotides match TRBD2. This CDR3 is 15 amino acids long. CDR1 is MNHEY, CDR2 SVGAGI, per germline. The V and J ends lost 5 bases and 2 bases, in that order; junction bases with no gene match: 6. The CDR3 loop is CASSSGTSVTYEQYF. The CDR3 bases are TGTGCCAGCAGTAGCGGGACTAGCGTTACCTACGAGCAGTACTTC.

The chain carries TRBV5-4 and TRBJ1-2; a possible D gene is TRBD1 (6 bases). Germline-derived CDR1 and CDR2 are SGHNT and YYREEE (reference sequence). The CDR3 has 13 residues. The germline V and J ends were trimmed by 4 bases and 8 bases, with 15 bases remaining between them. In nucleotides, the CDR3 is TGTGCCAGCAGCGTGGACAGCACTCGGGGCTACACCTTC. As protein: CASSVDSTRGYTF. Looking up the rest from reference TRBV5-4 and TRBJ1-2 gives the full variable domain: ETGVTQSPTHLIKTRGQQVTLRCSSQSGHNTVSWYQQALGQGPQFIFQYYREEENGRGNFPPRFSGLQFPNYSSELNVNALELDDSALYLCASSVDSTRGYTFGSGTRLTVV.

The chain employs TRBV7-8 and TRBJ2-6; no definite D call. Trimming took 4 bases from V and 3 from J, leaving 7 bases between them. This CDR3 has 14 residues. The germline gives CDR1 SGHVS, CDR2 FQNEAQ. This chain's CDR3 is CASSYGGGANVLTF. CDR3 sequence (DNA): TGTGCCAGCAGCTATGGCGGTGGGGCCAACGTCCTGACTTTC. Full variable domain (remainder filled in from reference TRBV7-8 and TRBJ2-6): GAGVSQSPRYKVAKRGQDVALRCDPISGHVSLFWYQQALGQGPEFLTYFQNEAQLDKSGLPSDRFFAERPEGSVSTLKIQRTQQEDSAVYLCASSYGGGANVLTFGAGSRLTVL.

The chain uses TRBV10-3 and TRBJ1-2; no reliable D call. The CDR3 is made up of 12 amino acids. The ends were cut back, 2 bases at V and 4 bases at J, with 5 bases in the middle. CDR1 is ENHRY and CDR2 is SYGVKD in the germline V gene. CDR3 nucleotide sequence: TGTGCCATCAGTGAGGCCGTCTATGGCTACACCTTC. The encoded protein is CAISEAVYGYTF.

J is TRBJ1-2 and V is TRBV29-1; 8 bases map to TRBD1. The trim removed 3 bases at V and 6 bases at J, leaving 3 bases unmatched. This CDR3 region has 12 residues. CDR1 and CDR2 from the germline V gene are SQVTM and ANQGSEA. The CDR3 coding sequence is TGCAGCGTTGAGACAGGGGAAAATGGCTACACCTTC. It encodes CSVETGENGYTF. Based on the CDR3 plus reference TRBV29-1 and TRBJ1-2, the full variable domain is SAVISQKPSRDICQRGTSLTIQCQVDSQVTMMFWYRQQPGQSLTLIATANQGSEATYESGFVIDKFPISRPNLTFSTLTVSNMSPEDSSIYLCSVETGENGYTFGSGTRLTVV.

The chain is built from TRBV6-5 and TRBJ1-2, with D unresolved. Germline CDR1 is MNHEY and CDR2 is SVGAGI. Trimming removed 5 bases at V and 7 bases at J, with 14 bases between. This CDR3 contains 13 residues. DNA of the CDR3: TGTGCCAGCAGTCCCGAGGAGGCTGGTGGCTACACCTTC. The encoded protein is CASSPEEAGGYTF.

J is TRBJ1-5 and V is TRBV20-1; D possibly corresponds to TRBD1 (6 bases). Trimming pared 3 bases from V and 3 bases from J, leaving 15 bases between. Germline CDR1 and CDR2: DFQATT and SNEGSKA (reference sequence). This CDR3 is 15 amino acids long. For the CDR3, the DNA is TGCAGTGCTAGTAGGGGGGGTTTTTTCAATCAGCCCCAGCATTTT. Translating gives CSASRGGFFNQPQHF.

The chain combines TRBV29-1 with TRBJ1-1, with D maybe TRBD1 (5 bases). CDR1 is SQVTM, CDR2 ANQGSEA, per germline. Trimming stripped 4 bases from V and 2 bases from J, with 8 bases between. There are 12 residues in the CDR3. The CDR3 here is CSVAGSNTEAFF. The CDR3 nucleotides read TGCAGCGTTGCAGGGTCCAACACTGAAGCTTTCTTT.

The rearrangement links TRBV5-4 to TRBJ2-3; D call uncertain. V was trimmed by 1 base and J by 3 bases, leaving 15 bases between them. Germline assignment: CDR1 SGHNT and CDR2 YYREEE (reference sequence). This CDR3 contains 16 residues. CDR3 sequence (DNA): TGTGCCAGCAGCTTGTCAGGCCCAATGCGGACAGATACGCAGTATTTT. This translates into CASSLSGPMRTDTQYF.

The J gene is TRBJ2-5, the V gene TRBV27, with TRBD1 matching 7 bases. Germline V gene sequence: CDR1 MNHEY, CDR2 SMNVEV (reference sequence). Losses at the gene ends were 4 bases for V and 3 bases for J; bases not matched to a gene: 8. This CDR3 comprises 15 residues. Written as DNA, the CDR3 is TGTGCCAGCAGTTCACCCTCGACAGGGAAAGAGACCCAGTACTTC. Translated: CASSSPSTGKETQYF.

The chain uses TRBV7-9 and TRBJ1-1; TRBD1 matches at 7 bases. Germline CDR1 reads SEHNR; CDR2 reads FQNEAQ (reference sequence). V shed 3 bases, J shed 1 base, and the junction held 11 bases outside the gene matches. The CDR3 sequence is 17 residues long. The CDR3 here is CASSLPWTGWANTEAFF. CDR3 nucleotide sequence: TGTGCCAGCAGCTTGCCGTGGACAGGATGGGCGAACACTGAAGCTTTCTTT.

This chain joins TRBV24-1 and TRBJ1-1; D not certain. This CDR3 region has 12 residues. The germline V gene has CDR1 KGHDR and CDR2 SFDVKD. The V end lost 2 bases, the J end lost 7 bases, and 7 bases lay between the germline ends. CDR3 bases: TGTGCCACCAGTGATTCCGGACGTGAAGCTTTCTTT. Translated, it gives CATSDSGREAFF.

This sequence joins TRBV6-5 and TRBJ2-1, with TRBD2 matching 13 bases. From germline, CDR1 is MNHEY and CDR2 SVGAGI. This CDR3 spans 14 amino acids. V was pared by 9 bases and J by 2 bases, with 1 base of the junction left unmatched. In DNA, the CDR3 is TGTGCCAGTGGGACTAGCGGGGCCTACAATGAGCAGTTCTTC. This translates into CASGTSGAYNEQFF.

Here the CDR3 DNA reads TGTGCCAGTAGTAGAATGGCAGGAAAAGCATACGAGCAGTACTTC. This translates into CASSRMAGKAYEQYF. This chain uses TRBV19 with TRBJ2-7; D gene uncertain. Germline V lookup: CDR1 LNHDA, CDR2 SQIVND (reference sequence). V was cut by 4 bases and J by 4 bases, with 17 bases left in between. This CDR3 is 15 amino acids long.

The chain links TRBV2 to TRBJ1-2; no firm D call. The CDR3 runs 14 residues. Trimming cost V 6 bases and J 0 bases, with 11 bases left between them. From germline, CDR1 is SNHLY and CDR2 FYNNEI. CDR3 bases: TGTGCCAGCAGAATACAGAGTACTAACTATGGCTACACCTTC. This encodes CASRIQSTNYGYTF.